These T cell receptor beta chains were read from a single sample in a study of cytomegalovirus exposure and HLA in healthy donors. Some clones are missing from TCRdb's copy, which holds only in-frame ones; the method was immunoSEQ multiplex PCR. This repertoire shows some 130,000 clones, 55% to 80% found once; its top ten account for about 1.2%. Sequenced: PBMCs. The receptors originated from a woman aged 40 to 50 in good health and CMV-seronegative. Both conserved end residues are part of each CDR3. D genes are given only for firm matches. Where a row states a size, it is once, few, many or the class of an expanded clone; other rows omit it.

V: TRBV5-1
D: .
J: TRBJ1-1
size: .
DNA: TGCGCCAGCAGCAGGACAGAGCGAGATTTCATGAACACTGAAGCTTTCTTT
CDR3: CASSRTERDFMNTEAFF

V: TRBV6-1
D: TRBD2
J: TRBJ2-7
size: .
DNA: TGTGCCAGCAGTGAATCTCGGGGGGTGCGATTCGACTTC
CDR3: CASSESRGVRFDF

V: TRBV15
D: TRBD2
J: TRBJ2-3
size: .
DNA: TGTGCCACCAGCAGGGCCGGGACTAGCGGGGCAGATACGCAGTATTTT
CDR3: CATSRAGTSGADTQYF

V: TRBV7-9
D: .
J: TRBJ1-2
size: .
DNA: TGTGCCAGCACCAAAATAGGTGGAGGATCTGAAGGCTATGGCTACACCTTC
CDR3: CASTKIGGGSEGYGYTF

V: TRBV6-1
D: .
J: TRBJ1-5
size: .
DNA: TGTGCCAGCGGAGTCAATAGCAATCAGCCCCAGCATTTT
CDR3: CASGVNSNQPQHF

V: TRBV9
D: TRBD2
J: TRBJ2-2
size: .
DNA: TGTGCCAGCAGCGTAGCAGCGGGGGTCGGGGAGCTGTTTTTT
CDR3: CASSVAAGVGELFF

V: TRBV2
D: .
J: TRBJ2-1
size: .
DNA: TGTGCCAGCGACTTGGGCTCCTACAATGAGCAGTTCTTC
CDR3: CASDLGSYNEQFF

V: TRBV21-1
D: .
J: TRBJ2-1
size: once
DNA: TGTGCCAGCAGCAGTCGGGACAAAGCCTACAATGAGCAGTTCTTC
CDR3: CASSSRDKAYNEQFF

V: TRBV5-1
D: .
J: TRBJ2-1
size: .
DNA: TGCGCCAGCAGCTTCGGGATAGACAATGAGCAGTTCTTC
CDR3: CASSFGIDNEQFF

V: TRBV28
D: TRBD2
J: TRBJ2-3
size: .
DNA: TGTGCCAGCAGTGTTTTCCTAGCGGGGGAGCTGAATACGCAGTATTTT
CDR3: CASSVFLAGELNTQYF

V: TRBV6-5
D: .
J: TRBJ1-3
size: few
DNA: TGTGCCAGCAGTACGGCGGAGGACACCATATATTTT
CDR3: CASSTAEDTIYF

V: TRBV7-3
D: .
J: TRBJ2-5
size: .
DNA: TGTGCCAGCAGCTACGGGGAAAAAGAGACCCAGTACTTC
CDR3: CASSYGEKETQYF